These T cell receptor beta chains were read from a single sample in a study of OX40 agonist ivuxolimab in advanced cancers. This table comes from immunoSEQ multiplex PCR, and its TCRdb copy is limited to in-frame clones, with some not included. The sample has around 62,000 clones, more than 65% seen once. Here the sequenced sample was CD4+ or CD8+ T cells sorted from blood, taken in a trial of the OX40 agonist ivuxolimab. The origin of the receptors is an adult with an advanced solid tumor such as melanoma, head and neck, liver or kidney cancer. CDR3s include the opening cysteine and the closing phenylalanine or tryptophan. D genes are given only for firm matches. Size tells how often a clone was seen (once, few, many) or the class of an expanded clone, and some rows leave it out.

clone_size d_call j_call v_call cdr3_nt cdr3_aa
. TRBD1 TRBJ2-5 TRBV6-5 TGTGCCAGCAGGCGCCAATCGGGACAGCAAGAGACCCAGTACTTC CASRRQSGQQETQYF
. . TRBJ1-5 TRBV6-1 TGTGCCAGCAGTGAAGAGGCAGGGCTCTACAATCAGCCCCAGCATTTT CASSEEAGLYNQPQHF
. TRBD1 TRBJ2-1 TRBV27 TGTGCCAGCAGGGCCGGACAGGGGTGGAATGAGCAGTTCTTC CASRAGQGWNEQFF
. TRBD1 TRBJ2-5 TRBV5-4 TGTGCCAGCAGCCTGGGGGCGGGACAGGGGAGAAAAGAGACCCAGTACTTC CASSLGAGQGRKETQYF
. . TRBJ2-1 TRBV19 TGTGCCAGTAGGCAGTTAGGGGGGCGCGCAAATGAGCAGTTCTTC CASRQLGGRANEQFF
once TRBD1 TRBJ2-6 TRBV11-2 TGTGCCAGCAGCTTAGATTTAATCCGAGGGGGCTTCTCTGGGGCCAACGTCCTGACTTTC CASSLDLIRGGFSGANVLTF
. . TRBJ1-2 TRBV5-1 TGCGCCAGCAGCTGGAACCCGCCAGTCTATGGCTACACCTTC CASSWNPPVYGYTF
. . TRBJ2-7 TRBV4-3 TGCGCCAGCAGCCTAGTCCAGGGCTCCTACGAGCAGTACTTC CASSLVQGSYEQYF
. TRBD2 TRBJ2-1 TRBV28 TGTGCCAGCAGTTTCCCCGCTACAGGACTAGCGGGCTCCTACAATGAGCAGTTCTTC CASSFPATGLAGSYNEQFF
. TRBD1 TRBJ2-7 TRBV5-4 TGTGCCAGCAGTTTTGACCGGGACAGGCCCTCGGGCGAGCAGTACTTC CASSFDRDRPSGEQYF
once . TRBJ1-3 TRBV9 TGTGCCAGCAGCAAGAGTGGAAACACCATATATTTT CASSKSGNTIYF
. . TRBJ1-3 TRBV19 TGTGCCAGTAGTACCCAGGGTGGTGGAAACACCATATATTTT CASSTQGGGNTIYF
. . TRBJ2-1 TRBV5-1 TGCGCCAGCAGCTTGGGGGACCCCCTAAATGAGCAGTTCTTC CASSLGDPLNEQFF
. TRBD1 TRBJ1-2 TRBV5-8 TGTGCCAGCAGCTTCCGGGACAGGGGAGGGAAGAATGGCTACACCTTC CASSFRDRGGKNGYTF
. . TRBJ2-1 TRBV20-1 TGCAGTGCTAGGGATGGGGTTGAGCAGTTCTTC CSARDGVEQFF
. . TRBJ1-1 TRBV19 TGTGCCAGTAGGACCGGGACCGGGATATTCTCTCAAGCTTTCTTT CASRTGTGIFSQAFF
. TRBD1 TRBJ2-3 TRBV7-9 TGTGCCAGCAGCTTAGAGGGGGCAACAGATACGCAATATTTT CASSLEGATDTQYF
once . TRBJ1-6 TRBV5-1 TGCGCCAGCCAAAGTGGGGCGGCTTCACCCCTCCACTTT CASQSGAASPLHF
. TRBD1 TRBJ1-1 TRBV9 TGTGCCAGCAGCGCTTCAGGACAGGGGGCCACTGAAGCTTTCTTT CASSASGQGATEAFF
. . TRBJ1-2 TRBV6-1 TGTGCCAGCAGTGAAGGGGGGGGCGCGGACTATGGCTACACCTTC CASSEGGGADYGYTF
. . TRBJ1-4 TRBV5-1 TGCGCCAGCAGCTTCCAGGGGCGACGGGATGAAAAACTGTTTTTT CASSFQGRRDEKLFF
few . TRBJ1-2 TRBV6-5 TGTGCCAGCAGCCGACAGAAGGGCCCTAACTATGGCTACACCTTC CASSRQKGPNYGYTF
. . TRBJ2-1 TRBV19 TGTGCCAGTAGTTCCCAGGTCGGTGGCAATGAGCAGTTCTTC CASSSQVGGNEQFF
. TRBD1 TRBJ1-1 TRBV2 TGTGCCAGCATTTCCCGGACAGGGATGGGTTCTGAAGCTTTCTTT CASISRTGMGSEAFF
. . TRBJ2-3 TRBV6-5 TGTGCCGTGGGTCAGGGCACAGATACGCAGTATTTT CAVGQGTDTQYF
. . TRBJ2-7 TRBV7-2 TGTGCCAGCAGCTTAGGAGGGACACCGTCCTACGAGCAGTACTTC CASSLGGTPSYEQYF
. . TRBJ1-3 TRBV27 TGTGCCAGCAGCGCCCAGACCGGGCCACTCTCTGGAAACACCATATATTTT CASSAQTGPLSGNTIYF
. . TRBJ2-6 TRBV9 TGTGCCAGCAGCGTAGGTGGGTCGCTCGTTAGCTCTGGGGCCAACGTCCTGACTTTC CASSVGGSLVSSGANVLTF
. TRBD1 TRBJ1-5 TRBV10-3 TGTGCCATCAGTGAGTCACAGGGGGCATCTCAGCCCCAGCATTTT CAISESQGASQPQHF
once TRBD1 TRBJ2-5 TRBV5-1 TGCGCCAGCAGCTCGGGACAGGGCCCCCAAGAGACCCAGTACTTC CASSSGQGPQETQYF
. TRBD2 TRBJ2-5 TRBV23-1 TGCGCCAGCAGTCCCTTGGCGGGGGGGAAGGAGACCCAGTACTTC CASSPLAGGKETQYF
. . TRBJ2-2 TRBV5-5 TGTGCCAGCAGCTTGTACGGGGGGCAGAACACCGGGGAGCTGTTTTTT CASSLYGGQNTGELFF
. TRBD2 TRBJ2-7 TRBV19 TGTGCCAGTAGTCCCTGGGGGACTACCTACGAGCAGTACTTC CASSPWGTTYEQYF
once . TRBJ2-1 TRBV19 TGTGCCAGTAGTGCACAGGGCTCGTTCAATGAGCAGTTCTTC CASSAQGSFNEQFF
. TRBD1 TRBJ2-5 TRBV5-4 TGTGCCAGCAGCTCCGCAGGGGGCGCGGGAGAGACCCAGTACTTC CASSSAGGAGETQYF
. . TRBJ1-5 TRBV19 TGTGCCAGTAGTAGAGAGGGTATGGGTCATCAGCCCCAGCATTTT CASSREGMGHQPQHF
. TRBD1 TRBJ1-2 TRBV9 TGTGCCAGCAGCGACAGACAGGGATATGGCTACACCTTC CASSDRQGYGYTF
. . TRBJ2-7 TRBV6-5 TGTGCCACCACGGACAGTGCCTACGAGCAGTACTTC CATTDSAYEQYF
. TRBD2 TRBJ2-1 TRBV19 TGTGCCAGTAGGGGAGGGACCTACAATGAGCAGTTCTTC CASRGGTYNEQFF
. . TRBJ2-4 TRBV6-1 TGTGCCAGCAGTGGGACTCCGAGGGGGGCCAAAAACATTCAGTACTTC CASSGTPRGAKNIQYF
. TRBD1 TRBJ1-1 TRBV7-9 TGTGCCAGCAGCTTAGGGACAGGGCGCACTGAAGCTTTCTTT CASSLGTGRTEAFF
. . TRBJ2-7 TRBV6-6 TGTGCCAGCAAAGAGGGACCGCCTGGCGAGCAGTACTTC CASKEGPPGEQYF
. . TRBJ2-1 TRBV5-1 TGCGCCAGCAGCTTGGCGGTAGCCATAGATTGGTTCTTC CASSLAVAIDWFF
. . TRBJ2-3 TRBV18 TGTGCCAGCTCACCGGGGGGTTTGGGAGATACGCAGTATTTT CASSPGGLGDTQYF
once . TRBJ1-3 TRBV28 TGTGCCAGCAGTTTAGTGAGGGGAAACACCATATATTTT CASSLVRGNTIYF
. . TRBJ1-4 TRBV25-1 TGTGCCAGCAGTGAATACAAGGGGACCGAAAAACTGTTTTTT CASSEYKGTEKLFF
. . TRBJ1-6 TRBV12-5 TGTGCTAGTGCCATAACTCTGGGGAATAATTCACCCCTCCACTTT CASAITLGNNSPLHF
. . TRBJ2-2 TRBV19 TGTGCCAGTAGTACAAAGACAGGCACCGGGGAGCTGTTTTTT CASSTKTGTGELFF
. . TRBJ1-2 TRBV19 TGTGCCAGTAGTAATAACTGGGGGGATGGTGGCTACACCTTC CASSNNWGDGGYTF
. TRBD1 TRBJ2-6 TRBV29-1 TGCAGCGTTGAATGGTTCGGGACAGGGGGCTCTGGGGCCAACGTCCTGACTTTC CSVEWFGTGGSGANVLTF
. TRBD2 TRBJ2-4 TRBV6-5 TGTGCCAGCAGGGCCGCAGCGGGGGGCATTCAGTACTTC CASRAAAGGIQYF
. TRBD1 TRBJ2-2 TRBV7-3 TGTGCCAGCAGCCTTAGCGCCTTGACAGGGGGCGCGGGGTTTACCGGGGAGCTGTTTTTT CASSLSALTGGAGFTGELFF
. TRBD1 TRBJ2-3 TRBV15 TGTGCCACCAGCAGAGGGACAGGGCGCACAGATACGCAGTATTTT CATSRGTGRTDTQYF
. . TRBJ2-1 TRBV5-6 TGTGCCAGCAGCTTGGCGGGGGCCGGTAGGAATGAGCAGTTCTTC CASSLAGAGRNEQFF
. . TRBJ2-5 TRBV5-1 TGCGCCAGCAGCGCACGCCCCCAAGAGACCCAGTACTTC CASSARPQETQYF
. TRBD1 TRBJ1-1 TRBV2 TGTGCCAGCAGTGGACAGGGCCCCGAGGCTTTCTTT CASSGQGPEAFF
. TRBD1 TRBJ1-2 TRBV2 TGTGCCAGCAGTGGTTTTAGGGACAGGCCCTTGGGCTACACCTTC CASSGFRDRPLGYTF
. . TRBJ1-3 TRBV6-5 TGTGCCAGCAGTTACTTCACGGGGTCAGGAAACACCATATATTTT CASSYFTGSGNTIYF
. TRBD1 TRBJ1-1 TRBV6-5 TGTGCCAGCAGTACATACAGGGGGCGAAACACTGAAGCTTTCTTT CASSTYRGRNTEAFF
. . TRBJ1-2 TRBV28 TGTGCCAGCAGTTTAGGGACTCCTGTGGGGGGCTACACCTTC CASSLGTPVGGYTF